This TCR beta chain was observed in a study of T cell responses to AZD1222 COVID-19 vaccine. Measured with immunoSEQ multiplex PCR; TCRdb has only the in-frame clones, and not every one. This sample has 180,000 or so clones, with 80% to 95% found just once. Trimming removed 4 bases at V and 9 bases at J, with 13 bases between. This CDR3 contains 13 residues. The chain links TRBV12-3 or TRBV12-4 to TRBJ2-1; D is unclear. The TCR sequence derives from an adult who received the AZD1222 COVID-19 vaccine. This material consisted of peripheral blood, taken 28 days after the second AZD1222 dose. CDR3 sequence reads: CASSWARLTEQFF. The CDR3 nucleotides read TGTGCCAGCAGTTGGGCCAGACTGACTGAGCAGTTCTTC.